These 32 T cell receptor beta chains originate from one sample sequenced in a study of T cells in Graves' hyperthyroidism and ophthalmopathy. Researchers amplified the TCR beta CDR3 regions from RNA transcripts. HTBI primers were the set used in a first-round RT-PCR of the TCR CDR3. Using its own MiXCR run on the multiplex PCR reads, TCRdb lists one record per CDR3 protein. The repertoire holds around 500,000 distinct CDR3 sequences, with around 15% as singletons. The sample taken for sequencing was blood. The receptors here all came from a woman between 40 and 50 years old with Graves' hyperthyroidism.

There are a few counts of this clonotype. V is TRBV19 and J is TRBJ2-2; the match to TRBD1 covers 10 bases. The J segment lost 5 bases and the V segment lost 1 base, leaving 7 bases of the junction unmatched. The CDR3 has 17 residues. Germline V lookup: CDR1 LNHDA, CDR2 SQIVND (reference sequence). The CDR3 nucleotides are TGTGCCAGTAGTATAGGGGACAGGGGAAAGATGACCGGGGAGCTGTTTTTT. It is translated as CASSIGDRGKMTGELFF.

This rearrangement joins TRBV28 to TRBJ2-7; D may be TRBD1 (7 bases). Between the trimmed V and J ends, which lost 3 bases and 5 bases, there was a span of 14 bases. Per germline, CDR1 MDHEN and CDR2 SYDVKM. This CDR3 comprises 14 residues. The chain's CDR3 is CASSLLQGRNEQYF. CDR3 nucleotides: TGTGCCAGCAGTTTGTTACAGGGGAGGAACGAGCAGTACTTC. The whole variable domain, remainder taken from reference TRBV28 and TRBJ2-7, is DVKVTQSSRYLVKRTGEKVFLECVQDMDHENMFWYRQDPGLGLRLIYFSYDVKMKEKGDIPEGYSVSREKKERFSLILESASTNQTSMYLCASSLLQGRNEQYFGPGTRLTVT.

The table lists this clonotype with many counts. V gene TRBV28 combines with J gene TRBJ2-3; 7 bases are a match to TRBD1. With 4 bases clipped from V and 4 bases from J, the junction kept 5 bases outside the gene matches. Germline CDR1 MDHEN, CDR2 SYDVKM. This CDR3 comprises 14 residues. CDR3 in DNA: TGTGCCAGCAGTTACAGACAGGGCCCAGATACGCAGTATTTT. It is translated as CASSYRQGPDTQYF. The variable domain in full, with the rest retrieved from reference TRBV28 and TRBJ2-3, is DVKVTQSSRYLVKRTGEKVFLECVQDMDHENMFWYRQDPGLGLRLIYFSYDVKMKEKGDIPEGYSVSREKKERFSLILESASTNQTSMYLCASSYRQGPDTQYFGPGTRLTVL.

This clonotype was seen a handful of times. The CDR3 loop reads CASSEGRGWVGYNEQFF. The CDR3 nucleotides read TGTGCCAGCAGTGAAGGTCGGGGGTGGGTGGGTTACAATGAGCAGTTCTTC. This chain uses TRBV6-1 with TRBJ2-1, with D possibly being TRBD2 (6 bases). In germline, CDR1 is MNHNS, CDR2 SASEGT. Between the trimmed V and J ends, which lost 1 base and 4 bases, there was a span of 17 bases. This CDR3 has 17 amino acids.

Details on this clonotype: This may come from a read error, since a much larger clone is one base off. V usage is TRBV9 and J usage is TRBJ1-2; possible D gene TRBD1, 5 bases. The CDR3 extends over 17 amino acids. V lost 4 bases and J 6 bases, leaving 25 bases between the germline ends. The germline V gene encodes CDR1 SGDLS and CDR2 YYNGEE. DNA of the CDR3: TGTGCCAGCAGCAAAACGACTGGGGCCTCAGGCGTCGATGGCTACACCTTC. It codes for CASSKTTGASGVDGYTF.

This clonotype was found many times. The CDR3 nucleotides are TGTGCCAGCAGCTTAAGCACGCCCTACGAGCAGTACTTC. Protein product: CASSLSTPYEQYF. This chain connects TRBV7-2 to TRBJ2-7; D call uncertain. Germline V gene sequence: CDR1 SGHTA, CDR2 FQGNSA. Between the trimmed V and J ends, which lost 2 bases and 2 bases, there was a span of 7 bases. The CDR3 consists of 13 residues.

This clonotype was found many times. The chain combines TRBV11-3 with TRBJ2-7; 12 bases are shared with TRBD2. CDR3 length equals 14 residues. V was clipped by 3 bases and J by 7 bases; unmatched bases: 4. Germline V CDR1 and CDR2: SGHNT, YENEEA. The CDR3 DNA reads TGTGCCAGCAGCTTCCTAGCGGGGGGGGGAGAGCAGTACTTC. It yields the protein CASSFLAGGGEQYF.

This clonotype was found a few times. A much larger clone sits a single nucleotide away, making a read error possible. The chain carries TRBV28 and TRBJ2-2, with TRBD1 matching 9 bases. This CDR3 contains 16 residues. Germline V gives CDR1 MDHEN, CDR2 SYDVKM. In DNA form, the CDR3 reads TGTGCCAGCAGGCTACGGGACAGGGTTTTAGGCGGGGAGCCGTTTTTT. Translation gives CASRLRDRVLGGEPFF.

This sequence joins TRBV11-2 and TRBJ1-3; maybe TRBD1 (6 bases). CDR1 is SGHAT and CDR2 is FQNNGV in the germline V gene. The CDR3 has 15 residues. V was shortened by 5 bases and J by 1 base, with 12 bases between the two germline ends. CDR3 protein: CASSNIQGSGNTIYF. The CDR3 coding sequence is TGTGCCAGCAGCAATATACAGGGTTCTGGAAACACCATATATTTT.

There are many counts of this clonotype. This CDR3 is CAISESQARNTEAFF. CDR3 sequence (DNA): TGTGCCATCAGTGAGTCACAGGCGAGGAACACTGAAGCTTTCTTT. The J gene is TRBJ1-1, the V gene TRBV10-3; a weak D match, TRBD1 (5 bases). V lost 0 bases to trimming and J lost 1 base, with 9 bases between them. The CDR3 is 15 amino acids. Per germline, CDR1 ENHRY and CDR2 SYGVKD.

This clonotype was counted ten times or more. The genes are TRBV3-1 and TRBJ2-1; the match to TRBD2 covers 8 bases. This CDR3 region has 16 residues. Germline trimming cut 4 bases from V and 2 bases from J; bases unmatched to any gene: 7. Germline CDR1 is LGHDT and CDR2 is YNNKEL (reference sequence). CDR3 loop: CASSPAAGGPYNEQFF. DNA of the CDR3: TGTGCCAGCAGCCCCGCTGCGGGAGGACCCTACAATGAGCAGTTCTTC.

This clonotype was recorded many times. The chain joins TRBV12-3 or TRBV12-4 to TRBJ1-4; no definite D call. V lost 2 bases to trimming and J lost 8 bases, with 12 bases between them. CDR3 size: 14 residues. CDR3 nucleotides: TGTGCCAGCAGTTTATTGGCGGTAACCGAAAAACTGTTTTTT. This encodes CASSLLAVTEKLFF.

This clonotype was detected a few times. The chain employs TRBV2 and TRBJ2-2, with 8 bases matching TRBD1. The junction had 16 bases not matched to a gene; V was cut back by 6 bases and J by 7 bases. CDR1 and CDR2 (germline): SNHLY, FYNNEI. The CDR3 runs 17 residues. CDR3 loop: CASRRQGTDSHGGELFF. The CDR3 DNA reads as TGTGCCAGCAGACGACAGGGGACTGACTCCCACGGCGGGGAGCTGTTTTTT.

A word on this clonotype: The junction departs from germline at one end; a sequencing error may be responsible. This chain joins TRBV7-8 and TRBJ1-1; D gene ambiguous. There are 15 residues in the CDR3. Per germline, CDR1 SGHVS and CDR2 FQNEAQ. The CDR3 DNA sequence: TGCGCCAGCAGCCTTTTGTCCAGGAAGGACACTGAAGCTTTCTTT. Protein: CASSLLSRKDTEAFF.

The table lists this clonotype with a few counts. CDR3 protein: CASSTGTGGGTAAKNIQYF. CDR3 DNA sequence: TGTGCCAGCAGTACCGGGACAGGGGGCGGTACGGCTGCCAAAAACATTCAGTACTTC. This chain joins TRBV12-3 or TRBV12-4 and TRBJ2-4; 12 bases match TRBD1. This CDR3 comprises 19 residues. The J segment lost 1 base and the V segment lost 5 bases, leaving 12 bases of the junction unmatched.

This clonotype was counted ten times or more. The gene calls are TRBV5-5 and TRBJ2-5; the match to TRBD2 covers 13 bases. The germline CDR1 and CDR2 sequences are SGHKS and YYEKEE (reference sequence). The CDR3 covers 16 residues. The V gene end was trimmed by 5 bases and the J gene end by 5 bases; junction bases not matched to a gene: 9. This CDR3 is CASSNQGLAGAETQYF. The CDR3 DNA reads as TGTGCCAGCAGTAATCAAGGACTAGCGGGAGCGGAGACCCAGTACTTC.

This chain links TRBV10-3 with TRBJ2-7; perhaps TRBD1 as D (6 bases). From germline, CDR1 is ENHRY and CDR2 SYGVKD. Trimming removed 10 bases at V and 5 bases at J, with 18 bases between. This CDR3 has 13 amino acids. CDR3 residues: CATSNRERDEQYF. CDR3 DNA sequence: TGTGCCACCTCAAACAGGGAAAGAGACGAGCAGTACTTC.

This clonotype was picked up many times. V gene TRBV10-3 combines with J gene TRBJ2-3; D not certain. Germline CDR1 ENHRY, CDR2 SYGVKD. The CDR3 consists of 13 residues. Trimming shortened V by 7 bases and J by 2 bases, and 10 bases separated the two germline ends. The CDR3 bases are TGTGCCATCAAGAGGATAGCCACAGATACGCAGTATTTT. It is translated as CAIKRIATDTQYF.

This clonotype was observed at least ten times. This chain connects TRBV28 to TRBJ1-5; 11 bases line up with TRBD1. The CDR3 contains 15 residues. Per germline, CDR1 MDHEN and CDR2 SYDVKM. The V and J ends lost 6 bases and 0 bases, in that order; junction bases with no gene match: 1. CDR3 sequence: CASRGTGGSNQPQHF. The CDR3 DNA reads TGTGCCAGCAGAGGGACAGGGGGTAGCAATCAGCCCCAGCATTTT.

This clonotype was recorded at least ten times. V gene TRBV2 combines with J gene TRBJ1-5; D uncertain. V was pared by 2 bases and J by 3 bases, with 5 bases between. Germline assignment: CDR1 SNHLY and CDR2 FYNNEI. The CDR3 is 13 amino acids. DNA of the CDR3: TGTGCCAGCAGTGAAACCCCCAATCAGCCCCAGCATTTT. Its protein product is CASSETPNQPQHF.

This clonotype was seen ten or more times. In nucleotides, the CDR3 is TGCAGTGCCCGCGGACTAGCGAACACCGGGGAGCTGTTTTTT. Translating it yields CSARGLANTGELFF. The chain joins TRBV20-1 to TRBJ2-2, with 7 bases lining up with TRBD2. After removal of 6 bases from V and 0 bases from J, the junction contained 4 bases not matched to a gene. The germline V gene encodes CDR1 DFQATT and CDR2 SNEGSKA (reference sequence). The CDR3 spans 14 residues.

This clonotype was counted ten times or more. V and J are TRBV18 and TRBJ2-4, with D perhaps TRBD1 (5 bases). With 3 bases removed from V and 8 bases from J, the gap between germline ends came to 14 bases. CDR1 and CDR2 from the germline V gene are KGHSH and LQKENI. CDR3 length equals 14 residues. Here the CDR3 reads CASSPDTPRDIQYF. The CDR3 DNA is TGTGCCAGCTCACCGGACACACCTAGGGACATTCAGTACTTC.

The chain is built from TRBV4-2 and TRBJ2-2, with TRBD1 as a possible D gene (6 bases). The V end was cut by 0 bases, the J end by 1 base, with 15 bases between. CDR1 and CDR2 (germline): LGHNA, YNFKEQ. The CDR3 is made up of 18 amino acids. The CDR3 region has the DNA TGTGCCAGCAGCCAAGAATGGTCCGTGACAGGGAACACCGGGGAGCTGTTTTTT. It yields the protein CASSQEWSVTGNTGELFF.

J is TRBJ1-2 and V is TRBV19; 7 nucleotides match TRBD1. After removal of 7 bases from V and 3 bases from J, the junction contained 8 bases not matched to a gene. This CDR3 region has 14 residues. Germline CDR1 reads LNHDA; CDR2 reads SQIVND (reference sequence). The chain's CDR3 is CASTETGDYYGYTF. CDR3 sequence (DNA): TGTGCCAGTACCGAAACAGGGGATTACTATGGCTACACCTTC.

This clonotype has at least ten counts. Mismatch with germline at one junction end may stem from a read error. The rearrangement links TRBV5-1 to TRBJ2-1; 11 nucleotides match TRBD2. There are 16 residues in the CDR3. Germline V lookup: CDR1 SGHRS, CDR2 YFSETQ. This CDR3 reads CASTLGGTSGSNEQFF. The CDR3 DNA reads as TGCGCCAGCACCTTGGGCGGGACTAGCGGTTCCAATGAGCAGTTCTTC.

This clonotype has ten or more counts. The chain recombines TRBV18 with TRBJ2-1; D might be TRBD2 (6 bases). V was pared by 4 bases and J by 6 bases, with 10 bases between. Per the germline V gene, CDR1 is KGHSH and CDR2 is LQKENI. This CDR3 is built from 13 residues. The CDR3 DNA follows: TGTGCCAGCTCACAACCGGGAGTCAATGAGCAGTTCTTC. Residues: CASSQPGVNEQFF.

This chain connects TRBV30 to TRBJ2-7; tentative D call: TRBD1 (5 bases). The CDR3 consists of 12 residues. CDR1 is GTSNPN and CDR2 is SVGIG in the germline V gene (reference sequence). Trimming cost V 3 bases and J 2 bases, with 8 bases left between them. CDR3 sequence: CAWSEDTYEQYF. CDR3 coding DNA: TGTGCCTGGAGCGAGGACACCTACGAGCAGTACTTC.

This clonotype showed up just once. This may come from a read error, since a much larger clone is one base off. This rearrangement joins TRBV11-2 to TRBJ2-7; 10 bases map to TRBD2. J gave up 7 bases and V 2 bases, and 14 bases lay outside the gene matches. CDR1 is SGHAT and CDR2 is FQNNGV in the germline V gene. The CDR3 runs to 17 residues. The CDR3 region is CASSLNSLLAGGNEQYF. The CDR3, as DNA: TGTGCCAGCAGCTTAAATTCACTTTTAGCGGGGGGCAATGAGCAGTACTTC.

This clonotype was picked up many times. The V and J genes are TRBV27 and TRBJ2-1; unclear D gene. V lost 5 bases, J lost 7 bases, and 9 bases lay in between. The CDR3 spans 12 residues. Looked up from germline, CDR1 is MNHEY and CDR2 is SMNVEV (reference sequence). In DNA, the CDR3 is TGTGCCAGCAGTACTCCCTGGAATGAGCAGTTCTTC. Residues: CASSTPWNEQFF.

The V and J genes are TRBV6-1 and TRBJ1-6; the D gene is possibly TRBD1 (5 bases). V lost 6 bases and J 11 bases, leaving 17 bases between the germline ends. The CDR3 runs to 14 residues. Germline assignment: CDR1 MNHNS and CDR2 SASEGT. The chain's CDR3 is CASRGRNRWTPLHF. The CDR3 DNA follows: TGTGCCAGCAGGGGCCGAAACAGGTGGACACCCCTCCACTTT.

J is TRBJ1-5 and V is TRBV4-1; D gene uncertain. This CDR3 has 17 residues. V lost 1 base to trimming and J lost 6 bases, with 19 bases between them. Germline V gene sequence: CDR1 MGHRA, CDR2 YSYEKL. The CDR3: CASSQVGYEGRSQPQHF. For the CDR3, the DNA is TGCGCCAGCAGCCAAGTGGGGTACGAGGGAAGGAGTCAGCCCCAGCATTTT.

This clonotype was found many times. The chain has TRBV7-3 and TRBJ2-1, with 7 bases matching TRBD2. The CDR3 covers 15 residues. The V and J ends lost 3 bases and 4 bases, in that order; junction bases with no gene match: 6. Germline V gene lookup returns CDR1 SGHTA and CDR2 FQGTGA. This CDR3 is CASSFSASGYNEQFF. The DNA of the CDR3 is TGTGCCAGCAGCTTCAGTGCTAGCGGATACAATGAGCAGTTCTTC.